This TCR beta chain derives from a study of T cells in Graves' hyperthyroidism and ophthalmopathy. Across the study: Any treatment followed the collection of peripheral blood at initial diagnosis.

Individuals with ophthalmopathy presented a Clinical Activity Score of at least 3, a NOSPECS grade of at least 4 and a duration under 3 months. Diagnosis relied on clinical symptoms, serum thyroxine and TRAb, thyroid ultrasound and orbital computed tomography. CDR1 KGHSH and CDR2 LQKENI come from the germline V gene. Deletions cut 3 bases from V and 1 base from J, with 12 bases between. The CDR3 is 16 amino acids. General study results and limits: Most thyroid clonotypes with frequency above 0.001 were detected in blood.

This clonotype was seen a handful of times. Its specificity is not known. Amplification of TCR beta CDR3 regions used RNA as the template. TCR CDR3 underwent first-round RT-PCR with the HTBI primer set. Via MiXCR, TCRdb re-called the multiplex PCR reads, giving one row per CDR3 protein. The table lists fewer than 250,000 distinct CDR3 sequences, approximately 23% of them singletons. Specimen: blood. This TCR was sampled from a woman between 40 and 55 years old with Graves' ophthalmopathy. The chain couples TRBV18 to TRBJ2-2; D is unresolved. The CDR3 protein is CASSPGINQNTGELFF. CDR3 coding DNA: TGTGCCAGCTCACCTGGCATCAACCAGAACACCGGGGAGCTGTTTTTT.